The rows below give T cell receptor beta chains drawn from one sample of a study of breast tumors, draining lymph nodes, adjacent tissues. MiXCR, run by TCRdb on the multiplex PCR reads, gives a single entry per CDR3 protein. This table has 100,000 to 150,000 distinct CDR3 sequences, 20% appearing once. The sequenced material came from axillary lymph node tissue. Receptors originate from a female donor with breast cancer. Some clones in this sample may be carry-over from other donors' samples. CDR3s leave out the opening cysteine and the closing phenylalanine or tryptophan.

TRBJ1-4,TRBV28,ASSPGENEKLF
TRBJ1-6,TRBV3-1,ASSLAGTPNNSPLH
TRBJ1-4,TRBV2,ASSGGRVTNEKLF
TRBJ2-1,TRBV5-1,ASSLEGARDNEQF
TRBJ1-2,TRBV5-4,ASSWTGAYGYT
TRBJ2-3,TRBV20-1,SARPGQGSPDTQY
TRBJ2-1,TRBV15,ATSRDQAWGLQYEQF
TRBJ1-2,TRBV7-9,ASSLAYAREQGYT
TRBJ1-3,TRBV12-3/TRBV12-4,ASSAPSSSGNTIY
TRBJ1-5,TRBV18,ASSPGSGSQPQH
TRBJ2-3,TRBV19,ASSDPRGSTSTDTQY
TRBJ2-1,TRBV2,ASSVGGVSVQF
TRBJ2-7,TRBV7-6,ASSSHSGNYEQY
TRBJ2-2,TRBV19,ASSITGGGTGELF
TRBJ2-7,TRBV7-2,ASSLGLAYEQY
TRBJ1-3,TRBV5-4,ASSLDSISGNTIY
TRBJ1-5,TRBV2,ASSERGVEIPNQPQH
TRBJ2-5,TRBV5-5,ASSKQETQY
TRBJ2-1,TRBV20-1,SARTSGGADEQF
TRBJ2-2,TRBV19,ASSMGLADTGELF
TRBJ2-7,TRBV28,ASRGQGRYEQY
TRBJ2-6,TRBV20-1,SARVQGATVSGANVLT
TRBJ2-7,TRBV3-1,ASSQGGSGRWEQY
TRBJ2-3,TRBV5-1,ASSSGSSVVDTQY
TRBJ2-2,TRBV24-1,ATGTGGPGELF
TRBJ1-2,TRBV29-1,SVVLWGRDGYT
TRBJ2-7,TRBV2,ASSEASGRTYEQY
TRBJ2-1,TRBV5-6,ASGRLAGHSYNEQF
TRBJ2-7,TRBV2,ASSDGQGPYEQY
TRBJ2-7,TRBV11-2,ASSLDAGAYEQY
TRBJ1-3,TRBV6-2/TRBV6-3,ASRGATGLGNTIY
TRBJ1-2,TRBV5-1,ASSPLQNNYGYT
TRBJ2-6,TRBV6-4,ASSVGQGFSGANVLT